Below are 18 T cell receptor beta chains sequenced from a single sample in a study of cytomegalovirus exposure and HLA in healthy donors. A multiplex PCR was run with 60 Vbeta primers and 13 Jbeta primers. Produced via immunoSEQ multiplex PCR; TCRdb's table is partial and in-frame only. The sample shows about 130,000 clones, roughly 78% of them seen only once. The sequenced material came from PBMCs. The receptor set was obtained from a man between 40 and 49 years old in good health and CMV-seropositive.

The chain employs TRBV7-9 and TRBJ1-1; 7 nucleotides line up with TRBD1. Losses at the gene ends were 5 bases for V and 6 bases for J; bases not matched to a gene: 6. Germline values: CDR1 SEHNR, CDR2 FQNEAQ (reference sequence). The CDR3 has 13 residues. For the CDR3, the DNA is TGTGCCAGCAGCACGGGACAGATTTCTGAAGCTTTCTTT. As protein: CASSTGQISEAFF.

This chain connects TRBV5-5 to TRBJ1-4; TRBD1 might be the D (5 bases). This CDR3 has 14 residues. Germline V gene sequence: CDR1 SGHKS, CDR2 YYEKEE (reference sequence). V dropped 4 bases and J dropped 7 bases, with 14 bases sitting between them. The CDR3 DNA reads as TGTGCCAGCAGCCGGGAGTGGGGGACTGAAAAACTGTTTTTT. Amino acids: CASSREWGTEKLFF.

The rearrangement joins TRBV18 to TRBJ2-7; 8 positions match TRBD2. Unmatched junction bases numbered 0, after V lost 1 base and J lost 1 base. Germline-derived CDR1 and CDR2 are KGHSH and LQKENI. This CDR3 spans 14 amino acids. The CDR3 is CASSPLAGSYEQYF. DNA of the CDR3: TGTGCCAGCTCACCACTAGCGGGATCCTACGAGCAGTACTTC.

The V and J genes are TRBV5-4 and TRBJ1-2, with 10 bases matching TRBD1. V trimming: 5 bases; J trimming: 6 bases; junction bases outside the gene matches: 4. Germline lookup yields CDR1 SGHNT and CDR2 YYREEE (reference sequence). CDR3 length: 13 residues. CDR3 residues: CASSWDRGNGYTF. In DNA form, the CDR3 reads TGTGCCAGCAGTTGGGACAGGGGAAATGGCTACACCTTC.

The rearrangement joins TRBV28 to TRBJ1-1, with 10 bases that match TRBD1. There are 13 residues in the CDR3. After removal of 5 bases from V and 11 bases from J, the junction contained 8 bases not matched to a gene. Per the germline V gene, CDR1 is MDHEN and CDR2 is SYDVKM. Here the CDR3 reads CASSPGQGGGAFF. The CDR3 DNA reads as TGTGCCAGCAGTCCAGGACAGGGGGGGGGTGCTTTCTTT. Complete variable domain (other parts from reference TRBV28 and TRBJ1-1): DVKVTQSSRYLVKRTGEKVFLECVQDMDHENMFWYRQDPGLGLRLIYFSYDVKMKEKGDIPEGYSVSREKKERFSLILESASTNQTSMYLCASSPGQGGGAFFGQGTRLTVV.

The chain is built from TRBV6-5 and TRBJ2-7, with D tentatively TRBD1 (6 bases). The germline V and J ends were trimmed by 7 bases and 2 bases, with 12 bases remaining between them. The CDR3 extends over 13 amino acids. In germline, CDR1 is MNHEY, CDR2 SVGAGI. The CDR3 DNA reads TGTGCCAGCACCAGGGACACTACCTACGAGCAGTACTTC. As protein: CASTRDTTYEQYF.

This sequence joins TRBV4-1 and TRBJ2-3; weak D call: TRBD2 (5 bases). The CDR3 sequence is 18 residues long. Germline assignment: CDR1 MGHRA and CDR2 YSYEKL. Trimming left V 1 base short and J 6 bases short, with 23 bases between. CDR3 amino acids: CASSQVGSPPPQEDTQYF. The CDR3, as DNA: TGCGCCAGCAGCCAAGTGGGGAGCCCGCCCCCCCAAGAGGATACGCAGTATTTT.

The chain uses TRBV9 and TRBJ2-5; TRBD2 agrees at 7 bases. V gave up 4 bases and J gave up 5 bases; unmatched junction bases: 8. There are 14 residues in the CDR3. Germline CDR1 SGDLS, CDR2 YYNGEE. As DNA, the CDR3 is TGTGCCAGCAGCCGCGGGGGACCCGGGGAGACCCAGTACTTC. Translated, it gives CASSRGGPGETQYF.

The rearrangement links TRBV18 to TRBJ2-5; D remains ambiguous. Trimming stripped 6 bases from V and 0 bases from J, with 11 bases between. The CDR3 covers 14 residues. Germline loops: CDR1 KGHSH, CDR2 LQKENI. DNA of the CDR3: TGTGCCAGCTCTCCGGTACAGTACCAAGAGACCCAGTACTTC. Its protein is CASSPVQYQETQYF.

This clone was seen more than once but under ten times. The chain couples TRBV7-6 to TRBJ1-1; tentatively, D is TRBD1 (5 bases). Trimming pared 6 bases from V and 5 bases from J, leaving 13 bases between. The germline gives CDR1 SGHVS, CDR2 FNYEAQ. The CDR3 is 13 residues long. CDR3 in amino acids: CASSLDRGTEAFF. The CDR3, as DNA: TGTGCCAGCAGTCTCGACCGGGGGACTGAAGCTTTCTTT.

V usage is TRBV27 and J usage is TRBJ1-5; no definite D call. The CDR3 is 13 residues long. Trimming removed 3 bases from V and 8 bases from J, with 11 bases in between. Germline V gene data show CDR1 as MNHEY and CDR2 as SMNVEV (reference sequence). The CDR3 DNA reads TGTGCCAGCAGTTTCCGGTTGGGAGAGCCCCAGCATTTT. This codes for CASSFRLGEPQHF.

The chain recombines TRBV28 with TRBJ1-4; 8 bases line up with TRBD1. The CDR3 totals 13 residues. V lost 5 bases, J lost 9 bases, and 5 bases stayed unmatched. The germline gives CDR1 MDHEN, CDR2 SYDVKM. The CDR3 protein is CASSRRDRKKLFF. In DNA, the CDR3 is TGTGCCAGCAGTCGACGGGACAGGAAAAAACTGTTTTTT.

The sample holds a few counts of this clone. V and J are TRBV7-6 and TRBJ1-6, with 7 bases lining up with TRBD1. The CDR3 has 14 residues. V was clipped by 4 bases and J by 6 bases; unmatched bases: 3. The germline CDR1 and CDR2 sequences are SGHVS and FNYEAQ. The CDR3: CASSSGTVNSPLHF. The CDR3 DNA reads TGTGCCAGCAGCTCCGGGACAGTTAATTCACCCCTCCACTTT.

The CDR3 DNA sequence: TGTGCCAGTTCCGACAGGGAAGGGGATGGCTACACCTTC. It translates to CASSDREGDGYTF. This chain links TRBV7-9 with TRBJ1-2; 7 positions match TRBD1. The CDR3 spans 13 residues. Germline CDR1 and CDR2: SEHNR and FQNEAQ (reference sequence). Germline trimming cut 9 bases from V and 6 bases from J; bases unmatched to any gene: 10.

This chain uses TRBV30 with TRBJ1-5; D is unclear. Trimming left V 0 bases short and J 10 bases short, with 10 bases between. In germline, CDR1 is GTSNPN, CDR2 SVGIG (reference sequence). The CDR3 loop spans 12 amino acids. For the CDR3, the DNA is TGTGCCTGGAGTGTAAATCGGGGACCCCAGCATTTT. It encodes CAWSVNRGPQHF. Looking up the rest from reference TRBV30 and TRBJ1-5 gives the full variable domain: SQTIHQWPATLVQPVGSPLSLECTVEGTSNPNLYWYRQAAGRGLQLLFYSVGIGQISSEVPQNLSASRPQDRQFILSSKKLLLSDSGFYLCAWSVNRGPQHFGDGTRLSIL.

This clone was picked up one time. The V gene is TRBV28, the J gene TRBJ1-5, with D perhaps TRBD1 (6 bases). Trimming removed 1 base at V and 2 bases at J, with 15 bases between. The CDR3 spans 17 residues. Germline-derived CDR1 and CDR2 are MDHEN and SYDVKM. CDR3: CASSLLGGVARNQPQHF. The CDR3 coding sequence is TGTGCCAGCAGTTTATTAGGGGGAGTAGCTCGCAATCAGCCCCAGCATTTT.

The V call is TRBV15, the J call TRBJ1-5, with no clear D. The V and J ends lost 0 bases and 3 bases respectively, with 9 bases between them. Germline assignment: CDR1 LNHNV and CDR2 YYDKDF (reference sequence). CDR3 length: 15 residues. The CDR3 DNA reads TGTGCCACCAGCAGAGATGGCAGACTCAATCAGCCCCAGCATTTT. This codes for CATSRDGRLNQPQHF.

CDR3: CASSRAANYEQYF. In DNA, the CDR3 is TGCGCCAGCAGCCGAGCGGCCAATTACGAGCAGTACTTC. The rearrangement joins TRBV5-1 to TRBJ2-7, with D tentatively TRBD2 (5 bases). Trimming removed 4 bases from V and 4 bases from J, with 12 bases in between. The CDR3 contains 13 residues. Germline CDR1 is SGHRS and CDR2 is YFSETQ. The complete variable domain, with remaining parts taken from reference TRBV5-1 and TRBJ2-7, reads KAGVTQTPRYLIKTRGQQVTLSCSPISGHRSVSWYQQTPGQGLQFLFEYFSETQRNKGNFPGRFSGRQFSNSRSEMNVSTLELGDSALYLCASSRAANYEQYFGPGTRLTVT.